Each of the 2 T cell receptor beta chains below was sequenced from the same sample in a study of lymphopenia after photon versus proton radiotherapy. Sequenced by immunoSEQ multiplex PCR; TCRdb stores in-frame clones only, minus some. Seen here are 25,000 to 35,000 clones, 85% to 90% observed once, and the top ten hold less than 8.5%. Sequencing was performed on peripheral blood, taken from a patient treated with proton-based radiotherapy. The receptors stem from a woman in her 70s with pancreatic cancer. Some clones in this sample may be carry-over from other donors' samples.

The chain recombines TRBV15 with TRBJ2-3, with 12 bases matching TRBD2. The V and J ends lost 3 bases and 6 bases, in that order; junction bases with no gene match: 10. The CDR3 covers 17 residues. Germline-derived CDR1 and CDR2 are LNHNV and YYDKDF (reference sequence). CDR3: CATSSYPLAGGLDTQYF. CDR3 sequence (DNA): TGTGCCACCAGCAGCTACCCTCTAGCGGGAGGGTTGGATACGCAGTATTTT.

This clone was found once. The chain has TRBV10-3 and TRBJ2-1; 9 bases fit TRBD1. V shed 5 bases and J 1 base; nucleotides not matched to a gene: 6. Germline V gene sequence: CDR1 ENHRY, CDR2 SYGVKD. This CDR3 is 16 amino acids long. The CDR3 region is CAISSGTGLSYNEQFF. The DNA for the CDR3 is TGTGCCATCAGTTCCGGGACAGGGCTTTCCTACAATGAGCAGTTCTTC.